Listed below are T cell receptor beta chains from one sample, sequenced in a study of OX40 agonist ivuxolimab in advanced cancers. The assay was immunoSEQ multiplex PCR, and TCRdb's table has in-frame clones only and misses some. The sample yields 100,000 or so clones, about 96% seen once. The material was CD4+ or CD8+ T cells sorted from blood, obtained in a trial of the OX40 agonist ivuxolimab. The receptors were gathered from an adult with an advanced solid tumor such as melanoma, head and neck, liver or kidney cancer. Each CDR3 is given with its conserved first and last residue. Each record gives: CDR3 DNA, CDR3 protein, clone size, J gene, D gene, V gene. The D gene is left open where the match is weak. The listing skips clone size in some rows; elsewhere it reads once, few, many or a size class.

CDR3nt: TGTGCCAGCAGCTCGGACAGGGGGCACGAGCAGTACTTC; CDR3aa: CASSSDRGHEQYF; abundance: -; j_gene: TRBJ2-7; d_gene: TRBD1; v_gene: TRBV7-9
CDR3nt: TGTGCCAGCAGCTCAGGACAGGGGAACATTCAGTACTTC; CDR3aa: CASSSGQGNIQYF; abundance: -; j_gene: TRBJ2-4; d_gene: TRBD1; v_gene: TRBV5-4
CDR3nt: TGCGCCAGCAGCCAAGTACCTAACGGGCCTGAGCAGTTCTTC; CDR3aa: CASSQVPNGPEQFF; abundance: -; j_gene: TRBJ2-1; d_gene: -; v_gene: TRBV4-1
CDR3nt: TGTGCCAGCAGCTCCCCCCTGCGTTCCTACGAGCAGTACTTC; CDR3aa: CASSSPLRSYEQYF; abundance: -; j_gene: TRBJ2-7; d_gene: -; v_gene: TRBV7-2
CDR3nt: TGTGCCAGCAGCGGGCCCAGTCTCGCAGATACGCAGTATTTT; CDR3aa: CASSGPSLADTQYF; abundance: -; j_gene: TRBJ2-3; d_gene: -; v_gene: TRBV9
CDR3nt: TGTGCCAGCAGCTTGTCGTCGGGGGTCAATGAGCAGTTCTTC; CDR3aa: CASSLSSGVNEQFF; abundance: -; j_gene: TRBJ2-1; d_gene: -; v_gene: TRBV5-4
CDR3nt: TGTGCCAGCAGCCAAGATCTAACTAGCGGGAGGGAGGAGCTGGTTTTT; CDR3aa: CASSQDLTSGREELVF; abundance: -; j_gene: TRBJ2-2; d_gene: TRBD2; v_gene: TRBV14
CDR3nt: TGTGCCAGCAGCCTCCAACCACCCAACAATGAGCAGTTCTTC; CDR3aa: CASSLQPPNNEQFF; abundance: -; j_gene: TRBJ2-1; d_gene: -; v_gene: TRBV5-5
CDR3nt: TGTGCCAGCAGACCCTCAGGGTTGAGCACTGAAGCTTTCTTT; CDR3aa: CASRPSGLSTEAFF; abundance: -; j_gene: TRBJ1-1; d_gene: -; v_gene: TRBV9
CDR3nt: TGCGCCAGCAGCCGCGTCGGGGAAGAGACCCAGTACTTC; CDR3aa: CASSRVGEETQYF; abundance: -; j_gene: TRBJ2-5; d_gene: -; v_gene: TRBV4-1
CDR3nt: TGTGCCAGTAAGGAGGCAGGGGTTGGTGAAGCTTTCTTT; CDR3aa: CASKEAGVGEAFF; abundance: -; j_gene: TRBJ1-1; d_gene: -; v_gene: TRBV19
CDR3nt: TGTGCCAGCAGCACCCGACTAGCGCAAAACATTCAGTACTTC; CDR3aa: CASSTRLAQNIQYF; abundance: -; j_gene: TRBJ2-4; d_gene: TRBD2; v_gene: TRBV13
CDR3nt: TGTGCCAGCAGCCCGTGGACAGGGAGGAATGAGCAGTTCTTC; CDR3aa: CASSPWTGRNEQFF; abundance: -; j_gene: TRBJ2-1; d_gene: TRBD1; v_gene: TRBV11-2
CDR3nt: TGTGCCAGCAGTTTTGAGGGGGCCTATGGCTACACCTTC; CDR3aa: CASSFEGAYGYTF; abundance: -; j_gene: TRBJ1-2; d_gene: TRBD1; v_gene: TRBV27
CDR3nt: TGTGCCAGTAGTATAGTATCGGGTGAGACCCAGTACTTC; CDR3aa: CASSIVSGETQYF; abundance: -; j_gene: TRBJ2-5; d_gene: -; v_gene: TRBV19
CDR3nt: TGTGCCAGCTCAGACACAGATACGCAGTATTTT; CDR3aa: CASSDTDTQYF; abundance: -; j_gene: TRBJ2-3; d_gene: -; v_gene: TRBV6-1
CDR3nt: TGTGCCACTGATAGCGACAATGAGCAGTTCTTC; CDR3aa: CATDSDNEQFF; abundance: -; j_gene: TRBJ2-1; d_gene: -; v_gene: TRBV6-5
CDR3nt: TGTGCCAGCAGGTTAGGGAACACTGAAGCTTTCTTT; CDR3aa: CASRLGNTEAFF; abundance: -; j_gene: TRBJ1-1; d_gene: -; v_gene: TRBV28
CDR3nt: TGTGCCAGCAGCCTGGGACAGGCAGCTTTCTTT; CDR3aa: CASSLGQAAFF; abundance: -; j_gene: TRBJ1-1; d_gene: TRBD1; v_gene: TRBV7-9
CDR3nt: TGTGCCAGCAGCGGCCAGGTGGACAATGAGCAGTTCTTC; CDR3aa: CASSGQVDNEQFF; abundance: -; j_gene: TRBJ2-1; d_gene: -; v_gene: TRBV28
CDR3nt: TGTGCCACGAGGGACTCAGGAGCGCATGAGCAGTTCTTC; CDR3aa: CATRDSGAHEQFF; abundance: -; j_gene: TRBJ2-1; d_gene: -; v_gene: TRBV15
CDR3nt: TGTGCCACCTGGGATTTCCGTAACACTGAAGCTTTCTTT; CDR3aa: CATWDFRNTEAFF; abundance: -; j_gene: TRBJ1-1; d_gene: -; v_gene: TRBV19
CDR3nt: TGTGCCAGCAGCGGTATACCGGGGACGGGGAACACTGAAGCTTTCTTT; CDR3aa: CASSGIPGTGNTEAFF; abundance: -; j_gene: TRBJ1-1; d_gene: -; v_gene: TRBV5-4
CDR3nt: TGTGCCAGCAGCCAGGGACTAGGGGACAATGAGCAGTTCTTC; CDR3aa: CASSQGLGDNEQFF; abundance: -; j_gene: TRBJ2-1; d_gene: TRBD2; v_gene: TRBV11-3
CDR3nt: TGTGCCAGCAGTTACCTGGTCCTAACTTTCTTT; CDR3aa: CASSYLVLTFF; abundance: -; j_gene: TRBJ1-1; d_gene: -; v_gene: TRBV6-5
CDR3nt: TGCGCCAGCAGCCAAGAGCGGGAGGCCTACGAGCAGTACTTC; CDR3aa: CASSQEREAYEQYF; abundance: -; j_gene: TRBJ2-7; d_gene: TRBD2; v_gene: TRBV4-3
CDR3nt: TGTGCCAGCAGCGCGCAGGCCCTAGAGACTGAAGCTTTCTTT; CDR3aa: CASSAQALETEAFF; abundance: -; j_gene: TRBJ1-1; d_gene: -; v_gene: TRBV9
CDR3nt: TGTGCCACCAGCAGAGCTGGGATGGCGGAGACCCAGTACTTC; CDR3aa: CATSRAGMAETQYF; abundance: -; j_gene: TRBJ2-5; d_gene: -; v_gene: TRBV15
CDR3nt: TGTGCCAGCAGCTCGTTCTTAGCGGGGGCTAACACCGGGGAGCTGTTTTTT; CDR3aa: CASSSFLAGANTGELFF; abundance: -; j_gene: TRBJ2-2; d_gene: TRBD2; v_gene: TRBV13
CDR3nt: TGTGCCAGCAGCAGAAGACAGGGAGGCTCTGAAGCTTTCTTT; CDR3aa: CASSRRQGGSEAFF; abundance: once; j_gene: TRBJ1-1; d_gene: TRBD1; v_gene: TRBV7-3
CDR3nt: TGTGCCAGCAGTACCGGGACAGGGGGCACTGAAGCTTTCTTT; CDR3aa: CASSTGTGGTEAFF; abundance: -; j_gene: TRBJ1-1; d_gene: TRBD1; v_gene: TRBV7-9
CDR3nt: TGTGCCAGCAGTCCCCAGAACAGAATCCACGAGCAGTACTTC; CDR3aa: CASSPQNRIHEQYF; abundance: -; j_gene: TRBJ2-7; d_gene: -; v_gene: TRBV27
CDR3nt: TGCGCCAGCAGCTTCCCTAACGATGAGCAGTTCTTC; CDR3aa: CASSFPNDEQFF; abundance: -; j_gene: TRBJ2-1; d_gene: -; v_gene: TRBV5-1
CDR3nt: TGTGCCAGCGGTCCATCCCTTAACACCGGGGAGCTGTTTTTT; CDR3aa: CASGPSLNTGELFF; abundance: -; j_gene: TRBJ2-2; d_gene: -; v_gene: TRBV27
CDR3nt: TGTGCCAGCAGTTTATTCCCACCCACAGGGATAAGTGAAGCTTTCTTT; CDR3aa: CASSLFPPTGISEAFF; abundance: -; j_gene: TRBJ1-1; d_gene: -; v_gene: TRBV27
CDR3nt: TGTGCCTGGAATGCGGGGGTCCCGCCCTCCTACGAGCAGTACTTC; CDR3aa: CAWNAGVPPSYEQYF; abundance: -; j_gene: TRBJ2-7; d_gene: TRBD2; v_gene: TRBV30
CDR3nt: TGTGCCAGCGGCCAGAGAGGAGGGTCGAACACTGAAGCTTTCTTT; CDR3aa: CASGQRGGSNTEAFF; abundance: -; j_gene: TRBJ1-1; d_gene: -; v_gene: TRBV4-2
CDR3nt: TGTGCCAGCAGCCCGACGGGGGAGATTGATCAGCCCCAGCATTTT; CDR3aa: CASSPTGEIDQPQHF; abundance: -; j_gene: TRBJ1-5; d_gene: -; v_gene: TRBV28
CDR3nt: TGCGCCAGCAGCCTTTTAGGGGGAAATGGCTACACCTTC; CDR3aa: CASSLLGGNGYTF; abundance: -; j_gene: TRBJ1-2; d_gene: -; v_gene: TRBV4-1
CDR3nt: TGTGCCAGTAGTATAGCACTCCACGATATCAACGAGCAGTACTTC; CDR3aa: CASSIALHDINEQYF; abundance: -; j_gene: TRBJ2-7; d_gene: -; v_gene: TRBV19
CDR3nt: TGTGCCAGCAGTCCTCTTCAGACTAGCGGGAGGCGACGTGAGCAGTTCTTC; CDR3aa: CASSPLQTSGRRREQFF; abundance: -; j_gene: TRBJ2-1; d_gene: TRBD2; v_gene: TRBV14
CDR3nt: TGTGCCAGCAGTTTATCTCGGCAAGATGGTGGCTACACCTTC; CDR3aa: CASSLSRQDGGYTF; abundance: -; j_gene: TRBJ1-2; d_gene: -; v_gene: TRBV27
CDR3nt: TGTGCCAGCAGCCCCAGACTAGCGGGAAAGGACACCGGGGAGCTGTTTTTT; CDR3aa: CASSPRLAGKDTGELFF; abundance: -; j_gene: TRBJ2-2; d_gene: TRBD2; v_gene: TRBV11-2
CDR3nt: TGTGCCAGCACTTTGGGACTTCCAGCCCCCTACGAGCAGTACTTC; CDR3aa: CASTLGLPAPYEQYF; abundance: once; j_gene: TRBJ2-7; d_gene: -; v_gene: TRBV28
CDR3nt: TGTGCCAGCAGCAAGTACCTAGGGGGGGCAACAGATACGCAGTATTTT; CDR3aa: CASSKYLGGATDTQYF; abundance: -; j_gene: TRBJ2-3; d_gene: -; v_gene: TRBV7-8
CDR3nt: TGCAGCGTAACGACAGAGGACACTGAAGCTTTCTTT; CDR3aa: CSVTTEDTEAFF; abundance: -; j_gene: TRBJ1-1; d_gene: -; v_gene: TRBV29-1